The clone carrying this T cell receptor beta chain has ten or more counts. The CDR3 runs to 15 residues. V was pared by 4 bases and J by 5 bases, with 17 bases between. The germline V gene encodes CDR1 SGHTA and CDR2 FQGTGA. The data were taken from a study of T cells after yellow fever vaccination. TCRdb reprocessed the 5' RACE reads via MiXCR and lists one record per CDR3 protein. This table has some 15,000 distinct CDR3 sequences, about 7.1% appearing once. The chain recombines TRBV7-3 with TRBJ2-5; tentative D call: TRBD2 (6 bases). The clonotype was recovered from a man aged 18 to 35 who received the YFV17D yellow fever vaccine. The material sequenced was PBMCs, either bulk or a sorted T-cell subset (CD4+, CD8+, memory, or dextramer-sorted; not recorded which), taken on the day of the yellow fever booster vaccination. CDR3 DNA sequence: TGTGCCAGCAGCTCGGGGAGAGGGGCGGGGGAGACCCAGTACTTC. Amino acid sequence: CASSSGRGAGETQYF.